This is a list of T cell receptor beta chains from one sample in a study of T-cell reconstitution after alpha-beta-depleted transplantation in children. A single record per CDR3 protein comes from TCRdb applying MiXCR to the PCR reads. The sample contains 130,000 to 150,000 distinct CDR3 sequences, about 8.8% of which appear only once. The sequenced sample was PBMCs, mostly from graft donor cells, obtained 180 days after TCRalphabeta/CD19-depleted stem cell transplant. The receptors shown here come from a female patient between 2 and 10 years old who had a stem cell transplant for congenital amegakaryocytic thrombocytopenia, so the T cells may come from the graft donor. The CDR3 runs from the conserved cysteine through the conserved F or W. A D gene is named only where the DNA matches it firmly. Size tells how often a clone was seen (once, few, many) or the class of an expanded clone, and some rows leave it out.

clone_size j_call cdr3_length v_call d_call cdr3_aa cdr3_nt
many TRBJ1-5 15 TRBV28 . CASSFRSSGYQPQHF TGTGCCAGCAGTTTTCGATCCTCCGGGTACCAGCCCCAGCATTTT
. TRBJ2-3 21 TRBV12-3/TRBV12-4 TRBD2 CAGSLFPFVIQREIPTDTQYF TGTGCCGGCAGTTTATTCCCATTTGTTATCCAGCGGGAGATCCCCACAGATACGCAGTATTTT
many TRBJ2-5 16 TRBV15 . CATSRDRGGLTETQYF TGTGCCACCAGCAGAGATCGTGGGGGGCTAACCGAGACCCAGTACTTC
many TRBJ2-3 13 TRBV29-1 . CSALVDTTDTQYF TGCAGCGCCCTAGTAGACACCACAGATACGCAGTATTTT
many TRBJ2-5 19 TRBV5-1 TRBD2 CASSSPSGLAGGYQETQYF TGCGCCAGCAGTTCCCCATCGGGACTAGCGGGAGGGTACCAAGAGACCCAGTACTTC
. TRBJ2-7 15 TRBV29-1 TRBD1 CSVGGWTGANYEQYF TGCAGCGTTGGGGGGTGGACAGGGGCAAACTACGAGCAGTACTTC
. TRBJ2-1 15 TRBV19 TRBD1 CASTHSNRGLGQQFF TGTGCCAGTACCCACTCAAACAGGGGCTTGGGTCAGCAGTTCTTC
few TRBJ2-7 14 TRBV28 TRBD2 CASLSGGAGYEQYF TGTGCCAGCCTCTCCGGGGGGGCAGGATACGAGCAGTACTTC
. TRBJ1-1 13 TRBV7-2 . CATSLARNTEAFF TGTGCCACCAGCTTAGCGAGGAACACTGAAGCTTTCTTT
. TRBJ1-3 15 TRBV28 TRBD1 CASRVAGGSGNTIYF TGTGCCAGCAGAGTCGCAGGGGGCTCTGGAAACACCATATATTTT
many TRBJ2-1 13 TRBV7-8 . CASSMDYQLEQFF TGTGCCAGCAGCATGGACTATCAGTTGGAGCAGTTCTTC
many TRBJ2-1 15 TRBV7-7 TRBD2 CASSFAPAGVSEQFF TGTGCCAGCAGCTTTGCCCCAGCGGGAGTGAGTGAGCAGTTCTTC
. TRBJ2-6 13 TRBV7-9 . CASSLDRANVLTF TGTGCCAGCAGCTTAGACCGGGCCAACGTCCTGACTTTC
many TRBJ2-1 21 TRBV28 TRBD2 CASSSYPGLAGGRSNYNEQFF TGTGCCAGCAGTTCCTACCCGGGACTAGCGGGAGGGCGATCAAACTACAATGAGCAGTTCTTC
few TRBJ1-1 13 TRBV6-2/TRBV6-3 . CASSYTHRTEAFF TGTGCCAGCAGTTACACACACCGCACTGAAGCTTTCTTT
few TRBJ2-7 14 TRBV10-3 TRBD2 CAIKTSGGNGEQYF TGTGCCATCAAGACTAGCGGGGGGAACGGGGAGCAGTACTTC
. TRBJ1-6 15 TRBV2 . CASSEERLSDSPLHF TGTGCCAGCAGCGAGGAGAGGCTCAGCGATTCACCCCTCCACTTT
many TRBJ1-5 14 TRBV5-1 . CASSVDPSNQPQHF TGCGCCAGCAGCGTGGACCCTAGCAATCAGCCCCAGCATTTT
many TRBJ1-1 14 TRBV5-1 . CASSIPTGNTEAFF TGCGCCAGCAGCATCCCGACAGGGAACACTGAAGCTTTCTTT
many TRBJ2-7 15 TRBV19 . CASSIAAAAVYEQYF TGTGCCAGTAGTATCGCAGCTGCGGCAGTCTACGAGCAGTACTTC
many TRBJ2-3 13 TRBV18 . CASSPSSTDTQYF TGTGCCAGCTCACCAAGCAGCACAGATACGCAGTATTTT
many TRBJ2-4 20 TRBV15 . CATSRAASGTPPRSGSIQYF TGTGCCACCAGCAGAGCTGCCTCCGGGACTCCACCTAGATCGGGTAGCATTCAGTACTTC
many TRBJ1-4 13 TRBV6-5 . CASSTPGKEKLFF TGTGCCAGCAGTACCCCGGGAAAGGAAAAACTGTTTTTT
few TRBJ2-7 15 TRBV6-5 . CASSYGDLGSYEQYF TGTGCCAGCAGTTACGGGGACTTGGGCTCCTACGAGCAGTACTTC
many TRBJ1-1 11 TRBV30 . CAWERNTEAFF TGTGCCTGGGAACGAAACACTGAAGCTTTCTTT
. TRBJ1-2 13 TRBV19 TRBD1 CAPPGQGDYGYTF TGTGCCCCTCCGGGACAGGGAGACTATGGCTACACCTTC
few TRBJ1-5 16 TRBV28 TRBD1 CASSSTRTGGIQPQHF TGTGCCAGCAGTTCGACTCGGACAGGGGGCATTCAGCCCCAGCATTTT
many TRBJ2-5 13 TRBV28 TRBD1 CASRRTGLETQYF TGTGCCAGCAGACGGACAGGGTTGGAGACCCAGTACTTC
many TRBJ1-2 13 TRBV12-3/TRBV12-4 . CASRTLGDYGYTF TGTGCCAGCAGGACCCTTGGGGACTATGGCTACACCTTC
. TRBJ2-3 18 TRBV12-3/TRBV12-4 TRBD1 CACTPSGQGARKTDTQYF TGTGCCTGCACCCCGTCGGGACAGGGGGCAAGGAAGACAGATACGCAGTATTTT
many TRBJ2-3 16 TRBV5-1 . CASSSGGASSTDTQYF TGCGCCAGCAGCTCTGGAGGGGCTAGCTCCACAGATACGCAGTATTTT
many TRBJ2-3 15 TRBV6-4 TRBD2 CASSDEGLATDTQYF TGTGCCAGCAGTGACGAGGGACTAGCTACAGATACGCAGTATTTT
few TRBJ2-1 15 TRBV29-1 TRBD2 CSVVGTSGAYNEQFF TGCAGCGTTGTAGGGACTAGCGGCGCCTACAATGAGCAGTTCTTC
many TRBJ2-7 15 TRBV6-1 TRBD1 CASILSGTGASEQYF TGTGCCAGCATTCTGTCCGGGACAGGGGCTTCCGAGCAGTACTTC
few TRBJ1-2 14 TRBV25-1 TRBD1 CASSADRVSNGYTF TGTGCCAGCAGTGCTGACAGGGTGTCGAATGGCTACACCTTC
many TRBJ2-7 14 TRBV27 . CASSQLGSPYEQYF TGTGCCAGCAGCCAGCTAGGGAGCCCCTACGAGCAGTACTTC
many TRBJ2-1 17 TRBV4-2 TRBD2 CASSQTAGLAAYNEQFF TGTGCCAGCAGCCAAACCGCCGGACTAGCGGCTTACAATGAGCAGTTCTTC
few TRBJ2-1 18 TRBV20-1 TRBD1 CSVTPGQGNQRGYNEQFF TGCAGTGTCACACCGGGACAGGGTAACCAGCGGGGATACAATGAGCAGTTCTTC